This T cell receptor beta chain is drawn from a study of human T cells and chemical hapten exposure. This CDR3 has 14 amino acids. Germline V gene sequence: CDR1 GTSNPN, CDR2 SVGIG (reference sequence). The V and J ends lost 0 bases and 2 bases respectively, with 11 bases between them. Time point: patch test 2, 6 weeks after DPC sensitization. The treatment: therapeutic diphenylcyclopropenone sensitization with weekly scalp DPC. Blood sampling preceded each patch test application. This clonotype was detected ten times or more. In the study's own analysis: Counts of TCRs in each sample centred on a median of around 99,000 and extended from approximately 20,000 to 700,000. One entry per CDR3 protein, called by TCRdb with MiXCR from the RACE reads. The V and J calls were determined by TCRdb, not by the authors. Altogether 96,000 or so distinct CDR3 sequences are present, about 9.6% being singletons, with the ten largest covering just over 2%.

The sequencing here drew on whole blood, taken in connection with sensitization to the hapten diphenylcyclopropenone (DPC). The chain employs TRBV30 and TRBJ2-7; D is possibly TRBD1 (5 bases). This sequence was found in a middle-aged woman with alopecia areata. Some clones in this sample may be carry-over from other donors' samples. CDR3 DNA: TGTGCCTGGAGTGTAGACAGACCTCCCTACGAGCAGTACTTC. It specifies CAWSVDRPPYEQYF.